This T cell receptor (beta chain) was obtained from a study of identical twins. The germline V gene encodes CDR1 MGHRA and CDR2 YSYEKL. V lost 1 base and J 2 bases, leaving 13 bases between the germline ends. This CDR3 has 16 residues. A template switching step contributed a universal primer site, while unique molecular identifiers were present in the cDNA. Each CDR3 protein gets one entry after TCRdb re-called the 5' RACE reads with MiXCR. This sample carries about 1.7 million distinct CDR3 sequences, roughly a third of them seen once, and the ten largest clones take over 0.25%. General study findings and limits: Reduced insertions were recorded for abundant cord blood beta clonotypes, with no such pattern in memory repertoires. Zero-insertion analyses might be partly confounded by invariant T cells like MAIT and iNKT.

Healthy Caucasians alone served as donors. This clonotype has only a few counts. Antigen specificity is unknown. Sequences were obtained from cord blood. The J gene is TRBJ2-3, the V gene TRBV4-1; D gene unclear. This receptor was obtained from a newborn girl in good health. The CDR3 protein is CASSQGRRPTTDTQYF. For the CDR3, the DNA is TGCGCCAGCAGCCAAGGAAGGAGACCCACCACAGATACGCAGTATTTT.